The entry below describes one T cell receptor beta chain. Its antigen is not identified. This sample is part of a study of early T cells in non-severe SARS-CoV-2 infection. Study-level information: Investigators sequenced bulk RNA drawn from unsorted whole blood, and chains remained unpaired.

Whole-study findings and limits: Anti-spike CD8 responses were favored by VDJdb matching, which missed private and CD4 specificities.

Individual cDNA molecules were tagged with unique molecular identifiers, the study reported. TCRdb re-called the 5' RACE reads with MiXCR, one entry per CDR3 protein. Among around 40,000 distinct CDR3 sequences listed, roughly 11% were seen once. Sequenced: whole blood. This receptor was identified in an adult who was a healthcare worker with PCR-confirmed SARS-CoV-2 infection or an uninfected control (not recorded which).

The CDR3 region has the DNA TGTGCCAGCAGTGAATTGACACTAGATGGCCTGACTTTC. It yields the protein CASSELTLDGLTF. V and J are TRBV28 and TRBJ2-6, with a tentative D call TRBD2 (5 bases). Germline CDR1 reads MDHEN; CDR2 reads SYDVKM. The CDR3 runs 13 residues. Trimming stripped 5 bases from V and 15 bases from J, with 17 bases between.